The rows below give T cell receptor beta chains drawn from one sample of a study of T cell responses to AZD1222 COVID-19 vaccine. The data were produced by immunoSEQ multiplex PCR, yet TCRdb's version contains in-frame clones alone and is incomplete. This table has over 85,000 clones, roughly nine tenths appearing once. This specimen consisted of peripheral blood, obtained on day 0 of AZD1222 vaccination. The receptors were sampled from an adult in good health. The CDR3 runs from the conserved cysteine through the conserved F or W. D genes are given only for firm matches. Not every row has a clone size; where given, it reads once, few, many or a size class.

CDR3 protein	CDR3 DNA	clone size	J gene	D gene	V gene
CASSLGTGWTEAFF	TGTGCCAGCAGTTTGGGGACAGGGTGGACTGAAGCTTTCTTT	-	TRBJ1-1	TRBD1	TRBV28
CASSLNPAQPQHF	TGTGCTAGCAGCTTAAATCCGGCTCAGCCCCAGCATTTT	-	TRBJ1-5	-	TRBV7-7
CASSGEGETQYF	TGTGCCAGCAGTGGAGAGGGGGAGACCCAGTACTTC	-	TRBJ2-5	-	TRBV2
CASSRRRGGTMETQYF	TGTGCCAGCAGCCGCCGAAGGGGTGGGACGATGGAGACCCAGTACTTC	-	TRBJ2-5	-	TRBV7-8
CASSVDQGLIADTQYF	TGTGCCAGCAGTGTAGATCAGGGGCTTATAGCAGATACGCAGTATTTT	-	TRBJ2-3	-	TRBV25-1
CASSSQGTNTEAFF	TGTGCCAGCAGCTCCCAGGGGACGAACACTGAAGCTTTCTTT	-	TRBJ1-1	-	TRBV7-2
CASSNPGDSPLHF	TGTGCCAGCAGTAATCCAGGGGATTCACCCCTCCACTTT	once	TRBJ1-6	-	TRBV6-5
CASSYGAGEQYF	TGTGCCAGCAGTTACGGGGCCGGCGAGCAGTACTTC	-	TRBJ2-7	-	TRBV6-5
CASSPYREPNTEAFF	TGTGCCAGCAGCCCCTACAGGGAACCGAACACTGAAGCTTTCTTT	-	TRBJ1-1	-	TRBV5-6
CASSEGANYGYTF	TGTGCCAGCAGCGAGGGGGCTAACTATGGCTACACCTTC	-	TRBJ1-2	-	TRBV7-3
CASSPRTSGRVGGEQFF	TGTGCCAGCAGCCCACGGACTAGCGGGAGGGTAGGAGGTGAGCAGTTCTTC	once	TRBJ2-1	TRBD2	TRBV11-2
CASSLTGGRPRGNEQFF	TGTGCCAGCAGCTTAACGGGAGGTCGACCTAGGGGGAATGAGCAGTTCTTC	few	TRBJ2-1	-	TRBV7-6
CASSTTENTEAFF	TGTGCCAGCAGCACAACAGAGAACACTGAAGCTTTCTTT	few	TRBJ1-1	-	TRBV11-1
CASSNQFASGTYEQYF	TGTGCCAGTAGTAATCAATTCGCTAGCGGGACCTACGAGCAGTACTTC	-	TRBJ2-7	TRBD2	TRBV19
CASSLGQGETQYF	TGTGCCAGCTCACTGGGACAGGGTGAGACCCAGTACTTC	-	TRBJ2-5	TRBD1	TRBV18